This T cell receptor beta chain was identified in a study of cytomegalovirus exposure and HLA in healthy donors. The germline CDR1 and CDR2 sequences are LGHNT and FRNRAP. The CDR3 is 16 amino acids. The V and J ends lost 0 bases and 6 bases, in that order; junction bases with no gene match: 7. Primers included in the PCR were 60 Vbeta and 13 Jbeta primers. Assay used: immunoSEQ multiplex PCR; TCRdb lists only in-frame clones, some missing. The table lists 180,000 or so clones, around 75% of them singletons. The V gene is TRBV12-5, the J gene TRBJ2-2; 7 bases line up with TRBD2. Sequencing was done on a sample of PBMCs. The TCR originated in a female donor in good health and CMV-seronegative. CDR3 sequence (DNA): TGTGCTAGTGGTTTGGTACTCGGGGGGAGGGCCGGGGAGCTGTTTTTT. It specifies CASGLVLGGRAGELFF. The entire variable domain, with the rest obtained from reference TRBV12-5 and TRBJ2-2, is as follows: DARVTQTPRHKVTEMGQEVTMRCQPILGHNTVFWYRQTMMQGLELLAYFRNRAPLDDSGMPKDRFSAEMPDATLATLKIQPSEPRDSAVYFCASGLVLGGRAGELFFGEGSRLTVL.